These 2 T cell receptor beta chains came from one sample sequenced in a study of blood T cell repertoires in COVID-19. Sequenced by immunoSEQ multiplex PCR; TCRdb stores in-frame clones only, minus some. This table holds roughly 98,000 clones, 75% to 90% found once. Sequenced material: peripheral blood. All receptors come from a human donor in a cohort sampled during active COVID-19.

The genes are TRBV4-3 and TRBJ1-2; the D gene is possibly TRBD1 (6 bases). The CDR3 contains 16 residues. Germline CDR1 is LGHNA and CDR2 is YSLEER. V shed 1 base and J shed 7 bases, with 19 bases lying between them. The chain's CDR3 is CASSQAGVGRLGGYTF. CDR3 bases: TGCGCCAGCAGCCAAGCAGGGGTCGGGAGGCTGGGTGGCTACACCTTC.

The rearrangement uses TRBV9 and TRBJ2-1, with D tentatively TRBD1 (5 bases). V was trimmed by 6 bases and J by 7 bases, leaving 17 bases between them. The CDR3 consists of 14 residues. Germline-derived CDR1 and CDR2 are SGDLS and YYNGEE. The CDR3 DNA reads TGTGCCAGCAATCGGCAGGGAAGTTTGAATGAGCAGTTCTTC. Translated, it gives CASNRQGSLNEQFF.